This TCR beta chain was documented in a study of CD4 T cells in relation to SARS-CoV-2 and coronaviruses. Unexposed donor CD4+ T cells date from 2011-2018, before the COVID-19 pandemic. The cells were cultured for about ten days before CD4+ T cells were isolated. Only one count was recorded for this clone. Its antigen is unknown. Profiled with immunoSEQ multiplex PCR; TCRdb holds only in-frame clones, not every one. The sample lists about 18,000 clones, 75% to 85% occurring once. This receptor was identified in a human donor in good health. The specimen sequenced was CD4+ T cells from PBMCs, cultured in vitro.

In DNA form, the CDR3 reads TGTGCCAGCAGCAATGGGACGGACTCCTACAATGAGCAGTTCTTC. The encoded protein is CASSNGTDSYNEQFF. The V gene is TRBV21-1, the J gene TRBJ2-1. TRBV21-1 is assigned pseudogene status. This CDR3 spans 15 amino acids.